This record concerns one TCR beta chain sequence. Its antigen target is currently unknown. It has no much larger one-base neighbor in the sample; base qualities were not kept. This record comes from a study of blood T cells in healthy people across ages (dated by TCRdb to about 2015). For the study in its entirety: Template switching captured roughly one uniquely barcoded TCR beta cDNA molecule per two T cells in model experiments. Age-related changes in TCR beta repertoire diversity were measured in the study by deep sequencing normalized with unique cDNA molecular identifiers. Four age groups were formed from the donors: young (average approximately 15 years), middle-aged (just under 40), aged (62) and long-lived (more than 75). Donors of different ages were randomly distributed across sequencing lanes to avoid experimental bias. Using the same blood draw, the study looked at two additional independent replicas of 1 million unique cDNA reads for two donors, one aged 18 to 30 and the other aged 80 or older. The research as a whole found: Because donor CMV infection status was unknown, age-related changes in expanded clonotypes were potentially confounded. Observed TCR beta diversity correlated strongly with the percentage of naive T cells measured by flow cytometry. Estimates of total diversity from one million sequenced T cells were regarded as lower bounds and underestimates. Compared with the aged group, more naive CD4+ T cells, fewer expanded clones and increased TCR diversity were shown by the long-lived group, suggesting age selection. Because profiling used bulk unsorted PBMCs, naive and antigen-experienced compartments could not be compared conclusively. As age increased, observed TCR beta diversity per million T cells dropped in a roughly linear way, and a significant reduction was already evident by age about 36.

CDR1 and CDR2, looked up from the germline V gene (reference sequence), are DFQATT and SNEGSKA. Between the V and J ends, shortened by 1 base and 2 bases respectively, the junction contains 13 bases. From the cysteine through the phenylalanine, the CDR3 covers 15 amino acids. Here the CDR3 DNA is all that survives: 45 bases in frame from base 1. Donors were under 40 systemically healthy Caucasian individuals from Russia aged 6 to 90 years. Approximately 9 milliliters of peripheral blood were collected from each donor into EDTA-treated Vacutainer tubes. Ficoll-Paque density-gradient centrifugation was used to isolate PBMCs, with at least 6.5 million obtained per sample. Trizol reagent was used to extract total RNA from PBMCs, with at least 5 micrograms per sample. For every donor, an aliquot of PBMCs went through flow cytometry to measure the percentages of naive CD45RAhigh/CD27high T cells. The library was obtained by 5' RACE. TCRdb shows the sequencer as Illumina HiSeq 2500. A second PCR of 7 to 11 cycles was performed with a sample-barcoded 5' primer and a J-beta primer mix. Each TCR beta cDNA molecule received a unique molecular identifier from a template-switch 5' adaptor carrying 12 random nucleotides. Each sample yielded at least 2.5 million CDR3-containing paired-end reads. First-strand cDNA synthesis was performed from all RNA using the Mint cDNA synthesis kit, with priming by a TRBC-specific oligonucleotide. All cDNA was treated with uracil-DNA glycosylase and then went through a first 18-cycle PCR with the universal primers M1SS and BC2_uni_R. The authors processed their data as follows. For normalization, 1 million high-quality reads, each with a distinct molecular identifier, were randomly selected from each sample. Reads sharing molecular identifiers were discarded rather than binned into consensus sequences. CDR3 identification, clonotype clustering and error correction used MiTCR with a Q25 quality threshold and the strictest error-elimination algorithm. A nonparametric unseen species model with Euler transformation was used to estimate lower-bound total TCR beta diversity. TCRdb reprocessing: public reads trimmed at Q25 with fastp, clones called with MiXCR, in-frame beta chains kept. Each CDR3 protein appears once, grouped with its most common genes and DNA. The V and J calls were not made by the authors but by TCRdb's processing. For this sample there are 1.5 million to 2 million distinct CDR3 sequences; around 35% appear just once. Together, the top ten hold about 11% of the sample.

The receptor chain draws on TRBV20-1 and TRBJ2-3, and TRBD2 may be the D gene, going by 6 matching bases. Sequenced: blood. The sequence was collected from a woman aged 25 to 39 in good health. The DNA sequence follows: TGCAGTGCTAGAGGTCTGGGGGACTCCACAGATACGCAGTATTTT. This encodes CSARGLGDSTDTQYF.